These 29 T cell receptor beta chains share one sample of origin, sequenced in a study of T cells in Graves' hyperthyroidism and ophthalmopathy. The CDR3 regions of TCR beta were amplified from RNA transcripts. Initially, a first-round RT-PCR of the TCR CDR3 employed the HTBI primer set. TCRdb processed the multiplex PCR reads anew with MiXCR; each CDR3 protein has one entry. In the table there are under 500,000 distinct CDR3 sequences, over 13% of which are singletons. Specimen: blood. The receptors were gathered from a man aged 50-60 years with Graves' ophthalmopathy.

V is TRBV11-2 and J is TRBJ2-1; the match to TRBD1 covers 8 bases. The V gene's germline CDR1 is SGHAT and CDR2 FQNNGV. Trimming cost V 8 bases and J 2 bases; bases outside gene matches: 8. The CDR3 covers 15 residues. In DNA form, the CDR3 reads TGTGCCAGCCATATCCAGGGGGCGCCCTACAATGAGCAGTTCTTC. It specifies CASHIQGAPYNEQFF. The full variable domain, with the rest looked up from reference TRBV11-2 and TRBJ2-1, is EAGVAQSPRYKIIEKRQSVAFWCNPISGHATLYWYQQILGQGPKLLIQFQNNGVVDDSQLPKDRFSAERLKGVDSTLKIQPAKLEDSAVYLCASHIQGAPYNEQFFGPGTRLTVL.

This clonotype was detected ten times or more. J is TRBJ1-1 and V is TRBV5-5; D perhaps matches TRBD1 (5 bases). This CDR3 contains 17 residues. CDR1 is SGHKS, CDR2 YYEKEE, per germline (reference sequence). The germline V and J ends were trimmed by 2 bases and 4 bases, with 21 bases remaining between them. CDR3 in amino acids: CASSFGSLQGVLTEAFF. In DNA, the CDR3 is TGTGCCAGCAGCTTTGGTTCTCTGCAGGGTGTACTCACTGAAGCTTTCTTT.

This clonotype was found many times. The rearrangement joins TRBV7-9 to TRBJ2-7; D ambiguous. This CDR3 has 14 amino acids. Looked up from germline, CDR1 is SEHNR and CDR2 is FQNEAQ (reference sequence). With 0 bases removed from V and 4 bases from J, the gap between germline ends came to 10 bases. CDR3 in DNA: TGTGCCAGCAGCTTAGCGACAACAAGTTACGAGCAGTACTTC. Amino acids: CASSLATTSYEQYF. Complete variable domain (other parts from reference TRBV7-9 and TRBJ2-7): DTGVSQNPRHKITKRGQNVTFRCDPISEHNRLYWYRQTLGQGPEFLTYFQNEAQLEKSRLLSDRFSAERPKGSFSTLEIQRTEQGDSAMYLCASSLATTSYEQYFGPGTRLTVT.

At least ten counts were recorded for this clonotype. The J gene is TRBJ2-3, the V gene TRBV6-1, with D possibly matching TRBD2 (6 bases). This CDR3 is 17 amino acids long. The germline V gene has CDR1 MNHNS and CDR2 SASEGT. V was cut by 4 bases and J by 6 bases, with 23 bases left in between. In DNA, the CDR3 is TGTGCCAGCAGTGTCCGTTCTGGCGACGGAGGGTGGGATACGCAGTATTTT. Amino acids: CASSVRSGDGGWDTQYF.

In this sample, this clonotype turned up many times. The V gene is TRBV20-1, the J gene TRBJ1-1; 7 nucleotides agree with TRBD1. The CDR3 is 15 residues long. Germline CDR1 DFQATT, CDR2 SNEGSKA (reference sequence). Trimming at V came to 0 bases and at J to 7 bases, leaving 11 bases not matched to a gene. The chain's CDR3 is CSARDLFGGGGEAFF. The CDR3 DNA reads TGCAGTGCTAGAGATCTATTTGGAGGGGGCGGTGAAGCTTTCTTT.

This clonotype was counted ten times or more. The CDR3 spells CASRGHTGFRETQYF. The CDR3 DNA reads TGTGCCAGCAGAGGGCATACAGGGTTCCGGGAGACCCAGTACTTC. The V and J genes are TRBV12-3 or TRBV12-4 and TRBJ2-5; a weak D match, TRBD1 (6 bases). The length of the CDR3 is 15 residues. Trimming took 6 bases from V and 5 from J, leaving 19 bases between them.

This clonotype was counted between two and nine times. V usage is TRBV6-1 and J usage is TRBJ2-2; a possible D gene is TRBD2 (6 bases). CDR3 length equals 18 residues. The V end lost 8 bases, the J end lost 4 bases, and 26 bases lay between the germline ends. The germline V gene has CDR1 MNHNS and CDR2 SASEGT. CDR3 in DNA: TGTGCCAGCCAGGCGGGGTCCTCCCTCCTAAGGGCCACCGGGGAGCTGTTTTTT. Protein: CASQAGSSLLRATGELFF.

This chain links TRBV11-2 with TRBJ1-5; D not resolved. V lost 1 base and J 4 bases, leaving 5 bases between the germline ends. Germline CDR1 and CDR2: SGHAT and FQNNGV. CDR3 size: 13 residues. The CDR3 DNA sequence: TGTGCCAGCAGCTTAGCCCCGAATCAGCCCCAGCATTTT. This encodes CASSLAPNQPQHF.

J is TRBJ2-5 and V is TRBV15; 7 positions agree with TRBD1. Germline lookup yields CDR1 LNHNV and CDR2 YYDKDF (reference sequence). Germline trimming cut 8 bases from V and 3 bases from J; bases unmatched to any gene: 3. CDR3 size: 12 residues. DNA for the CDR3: TGTGCCACCGGAGACAGGGAAGAGACCCAGTACTTC. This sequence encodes CATGDREETQYF.

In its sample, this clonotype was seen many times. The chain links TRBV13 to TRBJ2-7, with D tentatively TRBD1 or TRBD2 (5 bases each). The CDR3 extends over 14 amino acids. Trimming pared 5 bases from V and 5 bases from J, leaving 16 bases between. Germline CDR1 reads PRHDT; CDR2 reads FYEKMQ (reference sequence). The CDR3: CASSVSRDGNEQYF. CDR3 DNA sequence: TGTGCCAGCAGCGTCTCGAGGGACGGGAACGAGCAGTACTTC.

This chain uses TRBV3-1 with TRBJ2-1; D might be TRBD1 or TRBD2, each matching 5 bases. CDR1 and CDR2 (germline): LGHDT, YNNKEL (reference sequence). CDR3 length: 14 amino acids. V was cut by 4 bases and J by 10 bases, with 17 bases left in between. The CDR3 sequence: CASSPRDQSGEQFF. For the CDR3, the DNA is TGTGCCAGCAGCCCTAGGGACCAGTCGGGCGAGCAGTTCTTC.

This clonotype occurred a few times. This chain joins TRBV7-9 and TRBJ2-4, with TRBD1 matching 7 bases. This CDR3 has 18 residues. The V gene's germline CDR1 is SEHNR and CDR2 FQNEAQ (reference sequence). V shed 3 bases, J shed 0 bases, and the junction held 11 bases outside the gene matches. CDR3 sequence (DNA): TGTGCCAGCAGCTTTGTTGGACAGGCACGACTAGCCAAAAACATTCAGTACTTC. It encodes CASSFVGQARLAKNIQYF.

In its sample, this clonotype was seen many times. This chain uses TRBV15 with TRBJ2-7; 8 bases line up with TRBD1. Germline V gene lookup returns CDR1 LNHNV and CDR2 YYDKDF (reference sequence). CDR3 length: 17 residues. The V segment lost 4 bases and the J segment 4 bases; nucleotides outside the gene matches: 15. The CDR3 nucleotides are TGTGCCACCAGCATTATAGAGCCCGGGACAGGCTTATACGAGCAGTACTTC. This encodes CATSIIEPGTGLYEQYF.

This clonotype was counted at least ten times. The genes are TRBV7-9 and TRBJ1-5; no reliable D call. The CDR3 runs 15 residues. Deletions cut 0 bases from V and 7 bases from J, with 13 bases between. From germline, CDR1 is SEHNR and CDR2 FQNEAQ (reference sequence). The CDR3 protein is CASSLAVGGAQPQHF. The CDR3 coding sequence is TGTGCCAGCAGCTTAGCGGTCGGAGGCGCCCAGCCCCAGCATTTT.

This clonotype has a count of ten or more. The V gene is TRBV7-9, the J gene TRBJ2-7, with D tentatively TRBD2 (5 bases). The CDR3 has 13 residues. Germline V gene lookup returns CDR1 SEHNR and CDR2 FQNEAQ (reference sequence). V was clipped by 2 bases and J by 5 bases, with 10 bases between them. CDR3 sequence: CASSLSLGDEQYF. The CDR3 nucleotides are TGTGCCAGCAGCTTATCGTTGGGAGACGAGCAGTACTTC. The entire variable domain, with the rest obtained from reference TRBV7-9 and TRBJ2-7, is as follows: DTGVSQNPRHKITKRGQNVTFRCDPISEHNRLYWYRQTLGQGPEFLTYFQNEAQLEKSRLLSDRFSAERPKGSFSTLEIQRTEQGDSAMYLCASSLSLGDEQYFGPGTRLTVT.

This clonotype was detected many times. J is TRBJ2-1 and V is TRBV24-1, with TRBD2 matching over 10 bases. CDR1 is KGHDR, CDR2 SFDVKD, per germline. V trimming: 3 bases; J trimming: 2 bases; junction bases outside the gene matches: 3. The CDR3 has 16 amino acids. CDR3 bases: TGTGCCACCAGTGATGGAGCGGGAGGGGCCTACAATGAGCAGTTCTTC. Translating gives CATSDGAGGAYNEQFF.

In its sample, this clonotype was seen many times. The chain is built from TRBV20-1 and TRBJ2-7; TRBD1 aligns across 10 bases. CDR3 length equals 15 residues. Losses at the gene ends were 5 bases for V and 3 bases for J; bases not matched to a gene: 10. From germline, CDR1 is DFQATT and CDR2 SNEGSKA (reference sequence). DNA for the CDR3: TGCAGTGCTGAAGACAGGGGGCTGGGACTCTACGAGCAGTACTTC. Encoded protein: CSAEDRGLGLYEQYF.

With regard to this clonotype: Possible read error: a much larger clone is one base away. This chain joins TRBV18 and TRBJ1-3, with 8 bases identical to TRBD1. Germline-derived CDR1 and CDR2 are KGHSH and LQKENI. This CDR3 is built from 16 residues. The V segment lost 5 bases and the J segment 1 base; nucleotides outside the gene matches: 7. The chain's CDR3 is CASSTRTGMSGNTIYF. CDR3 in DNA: TGTGCCAGCTCAACCAGGACAGGGATGTCTGGAAACACCATATATTTT.

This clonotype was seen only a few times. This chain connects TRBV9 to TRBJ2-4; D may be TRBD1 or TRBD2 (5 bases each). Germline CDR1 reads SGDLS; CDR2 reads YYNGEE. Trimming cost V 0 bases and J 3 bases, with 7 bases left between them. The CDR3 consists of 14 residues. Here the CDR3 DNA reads TGTGCCAGCAGCGTAGGAGGGGACAAAAACATTCAGTACTTC. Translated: CASSVGGDKNIQYF.

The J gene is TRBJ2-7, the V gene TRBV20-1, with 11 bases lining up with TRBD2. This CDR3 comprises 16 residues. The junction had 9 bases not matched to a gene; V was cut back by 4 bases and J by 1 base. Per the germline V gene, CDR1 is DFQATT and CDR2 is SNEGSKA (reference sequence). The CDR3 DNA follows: TGCAGTGCTACTACTAGAACTAGCGGGAGTTCCTACGAGCAGTACTTC. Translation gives CSATTRTSGSSYEQYF.

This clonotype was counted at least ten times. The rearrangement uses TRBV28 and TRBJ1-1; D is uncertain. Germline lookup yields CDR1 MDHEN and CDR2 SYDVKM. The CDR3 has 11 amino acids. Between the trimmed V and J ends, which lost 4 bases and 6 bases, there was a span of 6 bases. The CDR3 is CASSSSSEAFF. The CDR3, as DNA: TGTGCCAGCAGTTCTAGTTCTGAAGCTTTCTTT.

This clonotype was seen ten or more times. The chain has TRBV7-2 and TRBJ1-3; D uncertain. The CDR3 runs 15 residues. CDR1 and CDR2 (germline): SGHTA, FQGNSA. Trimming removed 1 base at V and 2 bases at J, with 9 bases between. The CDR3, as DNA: TGTGCCAGCAGCTTAGTTAAGGCAGCTGGAAACACCATATATTTT. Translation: CASSLVKAAGNTIYF.

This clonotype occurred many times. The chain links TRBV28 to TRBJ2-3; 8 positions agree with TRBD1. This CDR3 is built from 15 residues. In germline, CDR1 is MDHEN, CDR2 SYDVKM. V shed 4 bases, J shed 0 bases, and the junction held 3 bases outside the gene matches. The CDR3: CASSSGQGSTDTQYF. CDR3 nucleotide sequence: TGTGCCAGCAGTTCCGGACAGGGAAGCACAGATACGCAGTATTTT. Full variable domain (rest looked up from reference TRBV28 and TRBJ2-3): DVKVTQSSRYLVKRTGEKVFLECVQDMDHENMFWYRQDPGLGLRLIYFSYDVKMKEKGDIPEGYSVSREKKERFSLILESASTNQTSMYLCASSSGQGSTDTQYFGPGTRLTVL.

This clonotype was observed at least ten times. CDR3 nucleotides: TGTGCCACCTCCGGGGGACCCTACGAGCAGTACTTC. This codes for CATSGGPYEQYF. This chain joins TRBV6-1 and TRBJ2-7, with D possibly TRBD2 on 6 matching bases. From germline, CDR1 is MNHNS and CDR2 SASEGT. This CDR3 has 12 residues. V was shortened by 10 bases and J by 2 bases, with 12 bases between the two germline ends.

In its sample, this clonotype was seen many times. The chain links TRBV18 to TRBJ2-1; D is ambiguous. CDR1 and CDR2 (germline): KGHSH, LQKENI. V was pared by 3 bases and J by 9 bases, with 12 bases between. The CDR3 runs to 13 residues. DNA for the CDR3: TGTGCCAGCTCACCTTCCTCAGGTACTGAGCAGTTCTTC. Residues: CASSPSSGTEQFF.

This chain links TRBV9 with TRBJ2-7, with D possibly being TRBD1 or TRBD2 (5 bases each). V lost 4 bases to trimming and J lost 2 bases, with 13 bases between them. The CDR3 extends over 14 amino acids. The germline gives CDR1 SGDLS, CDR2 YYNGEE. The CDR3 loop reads CASSKGDGPYEQYF. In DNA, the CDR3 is TGTGCCAGCAGCAAAGGGGACGGGCCCTACGAGCAGTACTTC.

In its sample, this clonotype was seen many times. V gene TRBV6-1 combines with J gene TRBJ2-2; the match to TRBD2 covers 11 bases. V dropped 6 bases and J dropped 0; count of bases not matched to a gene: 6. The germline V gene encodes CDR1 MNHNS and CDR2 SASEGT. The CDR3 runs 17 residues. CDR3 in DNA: TGTGCCAGCAGACTAGCGGGAGTAGGTGCGAACACCGGGGAGCTGTTTTTT. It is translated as CASRLAGVGANTGELFF.

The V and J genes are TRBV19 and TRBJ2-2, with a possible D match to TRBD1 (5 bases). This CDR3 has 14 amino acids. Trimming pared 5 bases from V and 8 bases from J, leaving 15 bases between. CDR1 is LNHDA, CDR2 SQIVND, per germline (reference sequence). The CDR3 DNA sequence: TGTGCCAGTAGTGGGGCAGTTCTCGGGGGGGAGCTGTTTTTT. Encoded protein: CASSGAVLGGELFF.

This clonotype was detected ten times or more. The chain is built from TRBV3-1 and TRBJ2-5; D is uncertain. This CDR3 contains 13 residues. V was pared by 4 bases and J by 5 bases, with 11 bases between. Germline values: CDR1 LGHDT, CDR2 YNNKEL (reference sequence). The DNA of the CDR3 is TGTGCCAGCAGCCCACCCGTATCGGAGACCCAGTACTTC. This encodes CASSPPVSETQYF.